The next 28 T cell receptor beta chains were all read from a single sample in a study of T-cell reconstitution after alpha-beta-depleted transplantation in children. The library targeted TCRbeta and was prepared with unique molecular identifiers. MiXCR, run by TCRdb on the PCR reads, gives a single entry per CDR3 protein. The sample consists of about 340,000 distinct CDR3 sequences, about 14% of them appearing once. Specimen: PBMCs, collected from the stem cell graft. The source is a human donor who donated a stem cell graft to a child with Fanconi anemia.

The genes are TRBV9 and TRBJ1-1, with D uncertain. The CDR3 has 14 amino acids. CDR1 is SGDLS and CDR2 is YYNGEE in the germline V gene. V was cut by 0 bases and J by 1 base, with 7 bases left in between. DNA of the CDR3: TGTGCCAGCAGCGTAGGGCAGCAGAACACTGAAGCTTTCTTT. It translates to CASSVGQQNTEAFF.

This chain joins TRBV5-5 and TRBJ1-2; D is unresolved. Germline lookup yields CDR1 SGHKS and CDR2 YYEKEE (reference sequence). The V end lost 2 bases, the J end lost 8 bases, and 10 bases lay between the germline ends. The CDR3 loop spans 12 amino acids. The CDR3 region is CASSLINLGYTF. CDR3 coding DNA: TGTGCCAGCAGCTTAATAAATCTAGGCTACACCTTC.

This clonotype was found many times. This rearrangement joins TRBV7-9 to TRBJ2-7; D is uncertain. The CDR3 is 12 amino acids. Germline CDR1 reads SEHNR; CDR2 reads FQNEAQ (reference sequence). With 5 bases removed from V and 5 bases from J, the gap between germline ends came to 10 bases. The DNA of the CDR3 is TGTGCCAGCAGCCCCCTCCGGCACGAGCAGTACTTC. This translates into CASSPLRHEQYF.

Ten or more counts support this clonotype. The chain couples TRBV12-3 or TRBV12-4 to TRBJ2-1; tentative D call: TRBD2 (5 bases). There are 13 residues in the CDR3. V lost 2 bases, J lost 8 bases, and 10 bases lay in between. CDR3 sequence (DNA): TGTGCCAGCAGTTTACGAGGGATCGATGAGCAGTTCTTC. It specifies CASSLRGIDEQFF.

The rearrangement uses TRBV11-3 and TRBJ2-1, with TRBD2 matching 8 bases. The J segment lost 3 bases and the V segment lost 3 bases, leaving 4 bases of the junction unmatched. The CDR3 spans 15 residues. CDR1 and CDR2 (germline): SGHNT, YENEEA. CDR3 protein: CASSFRGGVYNEQFF. CDR3 DNA sequence: TGTGCCAGCAGCTTTCGGGGGGGCGTCTACAATGAGCAGTTCTTC. Combining the CDR3 with reference TRBV11-3 and TRBJ2-1 gives the whole variable domain EAGVVQSPRYKIIEKKQPVAFWCNPISGHNTLYWYLQNLGQGPELLIRYENEEAVDDSQLPKDRFSAERLKGVDSTLKIQPAELGDSAVYLCASSFRGGVYNEQFFGPGTRLTVL.

This clonotype came up a few times. J is TRBJ1-5 and V is TRBV6-4, with D perhaps matching TRBD1 (6 bases). CDR1 MRHNA and CDR2 SNTAGT come from the germline V gene. The CDR3 is made up of 13 amino acids. V lost 5 bases and J 6 bases, leaving 11 bases between the germline ends. DNA of the CDR3: TGTGCCAGCAGTTACAGGGAAGGTCAGCCCCAGCATTTT. It is translated as CASSYREGQPQHF.

This clonotype has at least ten counts. The chain combines TRBV20-1 with TRBJ2-1, with D possibly called TRBD1 or TRBD2 (6 bases each). V lost 3 bases and J lost 8, with 17 bases in between. This CDR3 has 14 residues. Germline lookup yields CDR1 DFQATT and CDR2 SNEGSKA (reference sequence). The CDR3 coding sequence is TGCAGTGCTAGGCAGCCAACGAGGGGGGATGAGCAGTTCTTC. It specifies CSARQPTRGDEQFF.

This rearrangement joins TRBV5-1 to TRBJ2-2; D is undetermined. The CDR3 runs 14 residues. Trimming stripped 6 bases from V and 0 bases from J, with 9 bases between. Germline values: CDR1 SGHRS, CDR2 YFSETQ. The CDR3 DNA is TGCGCCAGCAATAAGGGTTCGAACACCGGGGAGCTGTTTTTT. As protein: CASNKGSNTGELFF.

This clonotype has just a few counts. The rearrangement links TRBV12-3 or TRBV12-4 to TRBJ2-3; 8 bases align to TRBD2. The CDR3 extends over 16 amino acids. The V and J ends lost 3 bases and 0 bases, in that order; junction bases with no gene match: 5. DNA of the CDR3: TGTGCCAGCAGTTTCCTAGCGGGCTCTAGCACAGATACGCAGTATTTT. Translated: CASSFLAGSSTDTQYF.

This clonotype has a single count. The chain carries TRBV25-1 and TRBJ1-2; no reliable D call. This CDR3 region has 12 residues. From germline, CDR1 is MGHDK and CDR2 SYGVNS. Trimming cost V 6 bases and J 7 bases, with 12 bases left between them. The CDR3 sequence is CASRDTSSGYTF. The CDR3 coding sequence is TGTGCCAGCAGAGACACGTCAAGTGGCTACACCTTC.

A few counts support this clonotype. This chain joins TRBV28 and TRBJ1-2; no clear D. V lost 2 bases to trimming and J lost 8 bases, with 15 bases between them. This CDR3 has 14 amino acids. CDR1 is MDHEN and CDR2 is SYDVKM in the germline V gene. The chain's CDR3 is CASSLRVPLVGYTF. CDR3 nucleotide sequence: TGTGCCAGCAGTTTAAGGGTTCCTCTGGTCGGCTACACCTTC.

The genes are TRBV19 and TRBJ1-5; D perhaps matches TRBD1 (5 bases). V was clipped by 3 bases and J by 6 bases, with 15 bases between them. This CDR3 spans 15 amino acids. Looked up from germline, CDR1 is LNHDA and CDR2 is SQIVND (reference sequence). CDR3 DNA: TGTGCCAGTAGTATTTCCACAGGATGGAGTCAGCCCCAGCATTTT. Translated, it gives CASSISTGWSQPQHF.

This clonotype has just a few counts. The chain has TRBV6-5 and TRBJ2-5, with a weak D call TRBD1 (5 bases). The CDR3 loop spans 15 amino acids. Germline V gene data show CDR1 as MNHEY and CDR2 as SVGAGI. The V gene lost 0 bases and the J gene lost 5 bases, with 13 bases spanning the gap. Written as DNA, the CDR3 is TGTGCCAGCAGTTACTCCGGTGCAGGGCCGGAGACCCAGTACTTC. Residues: CASSYSGAGPETQYF.

This clonotype was seen ten or more times. The chain has TRBV5-1 and TRBJ2-2; 7 bases are shared with TRBD1. V lost 4 bases, J lost 4 bases, and 10 bases stayed unmatched. Per germline, CDR1 SGHRS and CDR2 YFSETQ. CDR3 length: 16 residues. This CDR3 is CASSNLTGSGTGELFF. The CDR3 region has the DNA TGCGCCAGCAGCAATCTGACAGGGTCGGGCACCGGGGAGCTGTTTTTT.

The chain is built from TRBV4-1 and TRBJ2-6, with D hard to call. CDR1 and CDR2 (germline): MGHRA, YSYEKL. Trimming pared 3 bases from V and 0 bases from J, leaving 6 bases between. The CDR3 spans 15 residues. CDR3 region: CASSHLGSGANVLTF. CDR3 coding DNA: TGCGCCAGCAGCCACCTAGGCTCTGGGGCCAACGTCCTGACTTTC.

This clonotype was detected only a few times. The V and J genes are TRBV7-3 and TRBJ2-3, with D tentatively TRBD2 (7 bases). Trimming shortened V by 1 base and J by 8 bases, and 16 bases separated the two germline ends. The length of the CDR3 is 15 residues. Germline V lookup: CDR1 SGHTA, CDR2 FQGTGA. The CDR3 here is CASSLRVAGAGTQYF. In DNA form, the CDR3 reads TGTGCCAGCAGCTTAAGAGTTGCGGGGGCCGGTACGCAGTATTTT. The full variable domain, in which reference TRBV7-3 and TRBJ2-3 provide the parts outside the CDR3, is GAGVSQTPSNKVTEKGKYVELRCDPISGHTALYWYRQSLGQGPEFLIYFQGTGAADDSGLPNDRFFAVRPEGSVSTLKIQRTERGDSAVYLCASSLRVAGAGTQYFGPGTRLTVL.

In its sample, this clonotype was seen many times. The chain combines TRBV7-2 with TRBJ2-1, with D tentatively TRBD1 (5 bases). V gave up 5 bases and J gave up 5 bases, with 22 bases separating them. This CDR3 region has 17 residues. Germline V gives CDR1 SGHTA, CDR2 FQGNSA. CDR3 sequence: CASSPYGRGLLNNEQFF. The CDR3 DNA is TGTGCCAGCAGCCCTTATGGTAGGGGATTATTAAACAATGAGCAGTTCTTC.

J is TRBJ2-2 and V is TRBV5-1, with 10 bases fitting TRBD2. Germline V gene data show CDR1 as SGHRS and CDR2 as YFSETQ. The CDR3 loop spans 17 amino acids. V dropped 5 bases and J dropped 1; count of bases not matched to a gene: 8. CDR3 coding DNA: TGCGCCAGCAGTTTCGAGCGGGGGGGGCAGAACACCGGGGAGCTGTTTTTT. Amino acids: CASSFERGGQNTGELFF.

This clonotype was detected ten times or more. The chain has TRBV7-2 and TRBJ2-1; 8 nucleotides match TRBD1. CDR3 size: 15 residues. J was trimmed by 0 bases and V by 5 bases; bases with no gene match: 3. Germline lookup yields CDR1 SGHTA and CDR2 FQGNSA. This chain's CDR3 is CASSIGQGSYNEQFF. CDR3 DNA sequence: TGTGCCAGCAGCATCGGACAGGGCTCCTACAATGAGCAGTTCTTC.

This rearrangement joins TRBV12-3 or TRBV12-4 to TRBJ2-2; D might be TRBD1 (6 bases). The CDR3 has 15 residues. V was trimmed by 6 bases and J by 3 bases, leaving 14 bases between them. As DNA, the CDR3 is TGTGCCAGCAGCCAACAATCAGGGGACACCGGGGAGCTGTTTTTT. As protein: CASSQQSGDTGELFF.

V is TRBV4-2 and J is TRBJ1-2; D call uncertain. Germline V CDR1 and CDR2: LGHNA, YNFKEQ. The CDR3 covers 13 residues. The V end lost 2 bases, the J end lost 3 bases, and 7 bases lay between the germline ends. CDR3 loop: CASSQTDDYGYTF. The CDR3 nucleotides are TGTGCCAGCAGCCAAACAGACGACTATGGCTACACCTTC.

V is TRBV7-9 and J is TRBJ1-1; D remains unclear. The germline gives CDR1 SEHNR, CDR2 FQNEAQ (reference sequence). The CDR3 spans 14 residues. V was trimmed by 5 bases and J by 5 bases, leaving 15 bases between them. CDR3 in DNA: TGTGCCAGCAGCGCTTTTTCGGGGATGACTGAAGCTTTCTTT. It translates to CASSAFSGMTEAFF.

This clonotype was picked up a small number of times. At one end the junction does not follow the germline gene, possibly because of a read error. V is TRBV4-3 and J is TRBJ1-3, with 9 bases lining up with TRBD1. Germline V gene sequence: CDR1 LGHNA, CDR2 YSLEER. This CDR3 is built from 14 residues. In nucleotides, the CDR3 is TGCGCCAGCAGCCAAGTCCATGGGGGACAGGGCGCGGATTTT. This encodes CASSQVHGGQGADF.

The genes are TRBV7-2 and TRBJ2-5; D call uncertain. The CDR3 is 15 amino acids. V lost 2 bases to trimming and J lost 5 bases, with 15 bases between them. Germline-derived CDR1 and CDR2 are SGHTA and FQGNSA. CDR3 loop: CASSLSGYLRETQYF. The CDR3, as DNA: TGTGCCAGCAGCTTATCCGGATACCTAAGGGAGACCCAGTACTTC.

This clonotype was seen many times. This rearrangement joins TRBV5-1 to TRBJ2-7, with D perhaps matching TRBD2 (5 bases). Trimming pared 2 bases from V and 2 bases from J, leaving 8 bases between. The germline V gene has CDR1 SGHRS and CDR2 YFSETQ. The CDR3 runs 13 residues. The CDR3 nucleotides read TGCGCCAGCAGCTTTACGGAGGCCTACGAGCAGTACTTC. Residues: CASSFTEAYEQYF. Full variable domain (outside the CDR3, taken from reference TRBV5-1 and TRBJ2-7): KAGVTQTPRYLIKTRGQQVTLSCSPISGHRSVSWYQQTPGQGLQFLFEYFSETQRNKGNFPGRFSGRQFSNSRSEMNVSTLELGDSALYLCASSFTEAYEQYFGPGTRLTVT.

Ten or more counts support this clonotype. The V call is TRBV15, the J call TRBJ1-2, with a weak D call TRBD1 (6 bases). Germline lookup yields CDR1 LNHNV and CDR2 YYDKDF (reference sequence). V lost 0 bases to trimming and J lost 8 bases, with 16 bases between them. The CDR3 length is 15 residues. The CDR3 spells CATSRELSRGMGYTF. The CDR3, as DNA: TGTGCCACCAGCAGAGAGCTCAGCAGGGGCATGGGCTACACCTTC.

This clonotype was recorded at least ten times. The chain combines TRBV7-2 with TRBJ2-2, with a tentative D call TRBD1 (6 bases). The CDR3 runs to 15 residues. CDR1 and CDR2 from the germline V gene are SGHTA and FQGNSA. Trimming stripped 2 bases from V and 5 bases from J, with 12 bases between. The CDR3 bases are TGTGCCAGCAGCTTATTAATGGGGGCTACCGGGGAGCTGTTTTTT. Translating gives CASSLLMGATGELFF. Looking up the rest from reference TRBV7-2 and TRBJ2-2 gives the full variable domain: GAGVSQSPSNKVTEKGKDVELRCDPISGHTALYWYRQSLGQGLEFLIYFQGNSAPDKSGLPSDRFSAERTGGSVSTLTIQRTQQEDSAVYLCASSLLMGATGELFFGEGSRLTVL.

The chain links TRBV4-3 to TRBJ1-2; D unclear. Germline V CDR1 and CDR2: LGHNA, YSLEER. This CDR3 contains 14 residues. V was pared by 1 base and J by 4 bases, with 10 bases between. The CDR3 reads CASSQGSAGYGYTF. The CDR3 bases are TGCGCCAGCAGCCAAGGCTCGGCAGGCTATGGCTACACCTTC.